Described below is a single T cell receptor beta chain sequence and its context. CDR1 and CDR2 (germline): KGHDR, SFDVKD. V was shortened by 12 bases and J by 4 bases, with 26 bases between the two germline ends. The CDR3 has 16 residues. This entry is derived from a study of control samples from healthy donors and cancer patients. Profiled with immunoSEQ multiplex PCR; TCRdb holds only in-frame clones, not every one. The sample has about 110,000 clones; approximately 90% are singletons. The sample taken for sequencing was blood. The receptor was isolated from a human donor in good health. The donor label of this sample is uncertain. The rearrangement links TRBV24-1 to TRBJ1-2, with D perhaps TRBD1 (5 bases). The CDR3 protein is CAAGRDSTKTRYGYTF. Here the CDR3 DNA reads TGTGCCGCGGGACGGGACTCTACCAAAACTCGCTATGGCTACACCTTC.